The 26 T cell receptor beta chains given below trace back to one sample, sequenced in a study of shared clonotypes between healthy human individuals. Method: immunoSEQ multiplex PCR; TCRdb's copy keeps in-frame clones and lacks some. This table has about 1 million clones, roughly 80% appearing once. The source material was memory CD4+ T cells sorted from blood. This sample's subset: CD45RA-negative fraction. These receptors were collected from a young man in good health.

V is TRBV7-8 and J is TRBJ2-1; D gene uncertain. Per germline, CDR1 SGHVS and CDR2 FQNEAQ. V lost 1 base and J 0 bases, leaving 10 bases between the germline ends. The length of the CDR3 is 16 residues. The CDR3 DNA reads TGTGCCAGCAGCTTAGGGAGCTCGGGCTCCTACAATGAGCAGTTCTTC. It specifies CASSLGSSGSYNEQFF.

This clone was seen once. The chain combines TRBV30 with TRBJ2-5; D is possibly TRBD2 (6 bases). Per germline, CDR1 GTSNPN and CDR2 SVGIG (reference sequence). Trimming pared 4 bases from V and 4 bases from J, leaving 25 bases between. This CDR3 is built from 17 residues. The CDR3 DNA follows: TGTGCCTGGAAGTTTAAGGGGTTGGGTTACGGGAGAGAGACCCAGTACTTC. Translating gives CAWKFKGLGYGRETQYF.

The chain joins TRBV9 to TRBJ2-3; 11 positions match TRBD2. Germline CDR1 reads SGDLS; CDR2 reads YYNGEE. The junction had 7 bases not matched to a gene; V was cut back by 0 bases and J by 4 bases. The CDR3 spans 17 residues. The CDR3 sequence is CASSVDSGGAFPDTQYF. In DNA form, the CDR3 reads TGTGCCAGCAGCGTAGATAGCGGGGGGGCCTTCCCAGATACGCAGTATTTT. The full variable domain, rest sourced from reference TRBV9 and TRBJ2-3, is DSGVTQTPKHLITATGQRVTLRCSPRSGDLSVYWYQQSLDQGLQFLIQYYNGEERAKGNILERFSAQQFPDLHSELNLSSLELGDSALYFCASSVDSGGAFPDTQYFGPGTRLTVL.

This clone was detected a few times. For the CDR3, the DNA is TGTGCCTGGTATGAAGCTTTCTTT. Its protein is CAWYEAFF. The genes are TRBV30 and TRBJ1-1; D not certain. Germline V gene data show CDR1 as GTSNPN and CDR2 as SVGIG (reference sequence). Trimming stripped 5 bases from V and 7 bases from J, with 2 bases between. The CDR3 consists of 8 residues.

This clone was seen more than once but under ten times. The V gene is TRBV5-1, the J gene TRBJ2-3; 10 bases match TRBD2. The CDR3 is made up of 14 amino acids. With V trimmed by 4 bases and J by 4 bases, 3 bases remained unmatched. Germline V lookup: CDR1 SGHRS, CDR2 YFSETQ. This CDR3 is CASSTSGIPDTQYF. In DNA, the CDR3 is TGCGCCAGCAGCACTAGCGGGATCCCAGATACGCAGTATTTT.

The chain has TRBV15 and TRBJ1-2; D is unclear. The V and J ends lost 1 base and 5 bases respectively, with 8 bases between them. Germline CDR1 is LNHNV and CDR2 is YYDKDF (reference sequence). The CDR3 has 13 amino acids. CDR3 residues: CATSRVGFYGYTF. CDR3 in DNA: TGTGCCACCAGCAGAGTCGGCTTTTATGGCTACACCTTC.

The rearrangement links TRBV18 to TRBJ2-5; no clear D gene. Germline CDR1 reads KGHSH; CDR2 reads LQKENI. Trimming removed 5 bases at V and 1 base at J, with 8 bases between. The CDR3 has 13 amino acids. The CDR3 loop reads CASSAGIQETQYF. The CDR3 nucleotides are TGTGCCAGCTCAGCCGGAATCCAAGAGACCCAGTACTTC.

The chain joins TRBV11-2 to TRBJ1-6; 9 nucleotides line up with TRBD1. J lost 0 bases, V lost 5 bases, and 2 bases had no gene match. The CDR3 runs to 16 residues. The germline CDR1 and CDR2 sequences are SGHAT and FQNNGV. The chain's CDR3 is CASSQDRGSYNSPLHF. Written as DNA, the CDR3 is TGTGCCAGCAGCCAGGACAGGGGCTCCTATAATTCACCCCTCCACTTT.

The chain carries TRBV11-2 and TRBJ2-7, with 9 positions matching TRBD1. The V and J ends lost 5 bases and 2 bases, in that order; junction bases with no gene match: 4. Per the germline V gene, CDR1 is SGHAT and CDR2 is FQNNGV. The CDR3 is 14 amino acids. The CDR3 region has the DNA TGTGCCAGCAGCGCCCGGGACAGGGCCTACGAGCAGTACTTC. Translating gives CASSARDRAYEQYF.

The chain carries TRBV5-1 and TRBJ2-2; D might be TRBD2 (7 bases). The CDR3 contains 14 residues. The V gene's germline CDR1 is SGHRS and CDR2 YFSETQ. The germline V and J ends were trimmed by 7 bases and 6 bases, with 16 bases remaining between them. The CDR3 sequence: CASAPGGKPGELFF. CDR3 bases: TGCGCCAGCGCCCCGGGGGGCAAGCCCGGGGAGCTGTTTTTT. Full variable domain (remainder filled in from reference TRBV5-1 and TRBJ2-2): KAGVTQTPRYLIKTRGQQVTLSCSPISGHRSVSWYQQTPGQGLQFLFEYFSETQRNKGNFPGRFSGRQFSNSRSEMNVSTLELGDSALYLCASAPGGKPGELFFGEGSRLTVL.

The rearrangement links TRBV7-9 to TRBJ1-4; tentative D call: TRBD1 (5 bases). Germline V gene lookup returns CDR1 SEHNR and CDR2 FQNEAQ (reference sequence). Between the trimmed V and J ends, which lost 4 bases and 6 bases, there was a span of 12 bases. The CDR3 loop spans 14 amino acids. CDR3 amino acids: CASSSGTGYEKLFF. In DNA, the CDR3 is TGTGCCAGCAGCTCCGGGACGGGTTATGAAAAACTGTTTTTT.

V and J are TRBV7-9 and TRBJ1-1; the D is unclear. This CDR3 region has 15 residues. V gave up 8 bases and J gave up 0 bases, with 16 bases separating them. The V gene's germline CDR1 is SEHNR and CDR2 FQNEAQ (reference sequence). The CDR3 DNA reads TGTGCCAGCGAGAGTGAATGGGGAATGAACACTGAAGCTTTCTTT. It encodes CASESEWGMNTEAFF.

The chain joins TRBV29-1 to TRBJ2-6; D not certain. The CDR3 spans 14 residues. V was cut by 1 base and J by 2 bases, with 6 bases left in between. Germline V lookup: CDR1 SQVTM, CDR2 ANQGSEA. The chain's CDR3 is CSVEAVAGANVLTF. The CDR3 DNA sequence: TGCAGCGTTGAAGCAGTAGCTGGGGCCAACGTCCTGACTTTC.

The J gene is TRBJ1-6, the V gene TRBV11-2; tentatively, D is TRBD1 (6 bases). V dropped 4 bases and J dropped 7 bases, with 11 bases sitting between them. Germline lookup yields CDR1 SGHAT and CDR2 FQNNGV. CDR3 length equals 14 residues. Here the CDR3 DNA reads TGTGCCAGCAGCTCCCTCCAGGGGAATTCACCCCTCCACTTT. Encoded protein: CASSSLQGNSPLHF.

The chain links TRBV19 to TRBJ2-6, with unresolved D. V was shortened by 6 bases and J by 4 bases, with 7 bases between the two germline ends. Germline lookup yields CDR1 LNHDA and CDR2 SQIVND (reference sequence). The CDR3 loop spans 13 amino acids. CDR3 bases: TGTGCCAGTAGCCAGCCCGGGGCCAACGTCCTGACTTTC. Protein: CASSQPGANVLTF.

The chain recombines TRBV14 with TRBJ1-2; D may be TRBD1 (6 bases). The CDR3 consists of 15 residues. Trimming stripped 0 bases from V and 7 bases from J, with 15 bases between. CDR1 is SGHDN and CDR2 is FVKESK in the germline V gene. CDR3 coding DNA: TGTGCCAGCAGCCAAGACATCACGGGGGCGTTTGGCTACACCTTC. Translated: CASSQDITGAFGYTF.

The V gene is TRBV6-5, the J gene TRBJ2-5; D gene ambiguous. This CDR3 is built from 15 residues. Trimming left V 0 bases short and J 2 bases short, with 10 bases between. CDR1 and CDR2 from the germline V gene are MNHEY and SVGAGI. The CDR3 nucleotides read TGTGCCAGCAGTTACTCCTGGGCTAGACAAGAGACCCAGTACTTC. It encodes CASSYSWARQETQYF.

This clone has just one count. This chain connects TRBV28 to TRBJ1-2, with TRBD1 matching 7 bases. The CDR3 sequence is 13 residues long. Trimming took 6 bases from V and 4 from J; bases not matched to a gene: 5. Germline V CDR1 and CDR2: MDHEN, SYDVKM. CDR3 residues: CASRMGTVYGYTF. CDR3 DNA sequence: TGTGCCAGCAGAATGGGGACAGTCTATGGCTACACCTTC.

The chain joins TRBV28 to TRBJ2-7; D is undetermined. The CDR3 length is 18 residues. Trimming stripped 2 bases from V and 0 bases from J, with 20 bases between. Germline CDR1 and CDR2: MDHEN and SYDVKM. The CDR3 nucleotides read TGTGCCAGCAGTTTACCCCTTGGGTCTGGGCAAACCTCCTACGAGCAGTACTTC. The encoded protein is CASSLPLGSGQTSYEQYF.

The rearrangement joins TRBV7-9 to TRBJ2-6; D gene uncertain. V was pared by 1 base and J by 3 bases, with 7 bases between. This CDR3 is built from 15 residues. The germline V gene has CDR1 SEHNR and CDR2 FQNEAQ (reference sequence). DNA of the CDR3: TGTGCCAGCAGCTTAGTGGGTTTTGGGGCCAACGTCCTGACTTTC. Protein sequence: CASSLVGFGANVLTF.

This clone was seen once. This chain joins TRBV6-5 and TRBJ2-1; the match to TRBD2 covers 8 bases. There are 13 residues in the CDR3. In germline, CDR1 is MNHEY, CDR2 SVGAGI. The V segment lost 6 bases and the J segment 9 bases; nucleotides outside the gene matches: 7. The CDR3 is CASRQTSVGEQFF. The CDR3, as DNA: TGTGCCAGCAGACAGACTAGCGTCGGTGAGCAGTTCTTC.

There are a few counts of this clone. CDR3 protein: CAWSPGQGPQPQHF. The CDR3 coding sequence is TGTGCCTGGAGCCCAGGACAGGGCCCTCAGCCCCAGCATTTT. J is TRBJ1-5 and V is TRBV30; TRBD1 matches 8 bases. V shed 3 bases, J shed 6 bases, and the junction held 7 bases outside the gene matches. This CDR3 has 14 amino acids. In germline, CDR1 is GTSNPN, CDR2 SVGIG (reference sequence).

J is TRBJ1-5 and V is TRBV28; 9 bases fit TRBD1. Trimming cost V 5 bases and J 6 bases; bases outside gene matches: 8. Germline loops: CDR1 MDHEN, CDR2 SYDVKM. The CDR3 extends over 15 amino acids. CDR3 protein: CASSPTGGPAQPQHF. The CDR3 DNA reads as TGTGCCAGCAGTCCCACAGGGGGCCCGGCTCAGCCCCAGCATTTT.

This clone was detected only a few times. This rearrangement joins TRBV7-2 to TRBJ2-5, with 11 bases identical to TRBD2. After removal of 4 bases from V and 1 base from J, the junction contained 5 bases not matched to a gene. Germline CDR1 SGHTA, CDR2 FQGNSA. CDR3 length: 16 amino acids. The chain's CDR3 is CASSSGLAGLQETQYF. CDR3 DNA: TGTGCCAGCAGCTCCGGACTAGCGGGCCTCCAAGAGACCCAGTACTTC.

In regard to this clone: Other DNA sequences within the sample encode an identical CDR3. The chain links TRBV20-1 to TRBJ1-4; possible D gene TRBD1, 5 bases. The CDR3 has 11 amino acids. The V gene's germline CDR1 is DFQATT and CDR2 SNEGSKA (reference sequence). Between the trimmed V and J ends, which lost 3 bases and 6 bases, there was a span of 5 bases. DNA for the CDR3: TGCAGTGCTAGGGGGGATGAAAAACTGTTTTTT. Protein product: CSARGDEKLFF.

The V call is TRBV29-1, the J call TRBJ2-1; no firm D call. V was cut by 6 bases and J by 5 bases, with 8 bases left in between. Per germline, CDR1 SQVTM and CDR2 ANQGSEA. The CDR3 runs 11 residues. The CDR3: CSVAEHNEQFF. The CDR3 nucleotides are TGCAGCGTCGCCGAGCACAATGAGCAGTTCTTC.